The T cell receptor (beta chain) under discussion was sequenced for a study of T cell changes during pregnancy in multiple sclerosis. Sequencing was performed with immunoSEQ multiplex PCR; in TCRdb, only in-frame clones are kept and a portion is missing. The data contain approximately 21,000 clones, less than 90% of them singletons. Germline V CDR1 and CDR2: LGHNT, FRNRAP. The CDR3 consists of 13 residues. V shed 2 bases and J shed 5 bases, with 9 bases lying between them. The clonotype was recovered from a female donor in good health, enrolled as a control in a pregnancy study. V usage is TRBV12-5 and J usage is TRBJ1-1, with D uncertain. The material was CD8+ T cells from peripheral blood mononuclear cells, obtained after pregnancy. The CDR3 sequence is CASGLNSRTEAFF. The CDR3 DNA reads TGTGCTAGTGGTTTGAATTCGCGGACTGAAGCTTTCTTT.